This TCR beta chain was found in a study of CD8 T cells in ankylosing spondylitis. General study findings and limits: Within ankylosing spondylitis blood, a TCR beta motif made up of under 10 highly homologous variants appeared to be characteristic. Disease-linked clones proved CD8+ and comparatively uncommon in peripheral blood. Matched synovial fluid from ankylosing spondylitis patients was reported to be enriched for disease-linked clones.

The CDR3 consists of 16 residues. V gave up 5 bases and J gave up 4 bases; unmatched junction bases: 10. Using quantitative 5'-RACE with molecular barcodes, the authors made TCR beta libraries. TCRdb analysed the 5' RACE reads with MiXCR anew, one entry per CDR3 protein. The sample yields under 850,000 distinct CDR3 sequences, around 17% seen once. This clonotype was detected a few times. Antigen unknown. This clonotype originated in a male donor with ankylosing spondylitis. J is TRBJ2-2 and V is TRBV12-3 or TRBV12-4; 7 bases match TRBD2. The sample taken for sequencing was blood, either unsorted or a sorted T cell fraction (not recorded which). The CDR3 is CASSPPRGGGTGELFF. As DNA, the CDR3 is TGTGCCAGCAGTCCCCCGAGGGGCGGGGGCACCGGGGAGCTGTTTTTT.